These 27 T cell receptor beta chains were all obtained from the same sample, sequenced in a study of CD8 T cells in ankylosing spondylitis. TCRdb called the 5' RACE reads again in MiXCR, with one record for every CDR3 protein. The repertoire holds 350,000 to 450,000 distinct CDR3 sequences, with approximately 22% as singletons. The material sequenced was blood, either unsorted or a sorted T cell fraction (not recorded which). The receptors shown here come from a male donor with ankylosing spondylitis or in good health (not recorded which).

This clonotype was detected ten times or more. CDR3 sequence: CATSAGNTGELFF. CDR3 coding DNA: TGTGCCACCAGTGCAGGGAACACCGGGGAGCTGTTTTTT. The rearrangement uses TRBV24-1 and TRBJ2-2; D ambiguous. The V and J ends lost 5 bases and 1 base respectively, with 4 bases between them. Germline assignment: CDR1 KGHDR and CDR2 SFDVKD. The CDR3 runs 13 residues.

This clonotype was counted between two and nine times. The V call is TRBV6-1, the J call TRBJ2-1, with D hard to call. Germline values: CDR1 MNHNS, CDR2 SASEGT. V was clipped by 6 bases and J by 4 bases, with 10 bases between them. The CDR3 is made up of 13 amino acids. The CDR3 region is CASSPNEYNEQFF. The CDR3 DNA reads TGTGCCAGCAGCCCCAACGAGTACAATGAGCAGTTCTTC.

Many counts were recorded for this clonotype. The V gene is TRBV12-3 or TRBV12-4, the J gene TRBJ2-7; 7 bases match TRBD2. The CDR3 covers 14 residues. Trimming removed 7 bases from V and 1 base from J; junction bases left unmatched: 7. CDR3 protein: CASTLGGLSYEQYF. The CDR3 DNA reads TGTGCCAGCACCCTGGGGGGGTTGTCCTACGAGCAGTACTTC.

For the CDR3, the DNA is TGTGCTAACCGGGACGGGGACAAGGACGAGCAGTACTTC. It yields the protein CANRDGDKDEQYF. The genes are TRBV7-7 and TRBJ2-7; the D gene is possibly TRBD1 (6 bases). The CDR3 contains 13 residues. Germline V gives CDR1 SSHAT, CDR2 FNYEAQ (reference sequence).

This chain connects TRBV11-1 to TRBJ2-5, with 10 bases that match TRBD2. Looked up from germline, CDR1 is SGHAT and CDR2 is FQDESV (reference sequence). V lost 5 bases to trimming and J lost 3 bases; unmatched junction nucleotides: 15. This CDR3 is 18 amino acids long. CDR3 region: CASSPGLAVGSSKETQYF. The DNA for the CDR3 is TGTGCCAGCAGCCCTGGACTAGCGGTGGGCTCCTCCAAAGAGACCCAGTACTTC.

This clonotype was seen more than once but under ten times. The chain employs TRBV25-1 and TRBJ2-1; 11 bases map to TRBD2. The trim removed 0 bases at V and 10 bases at J, leaving 8 bases unmatched. Germline assignment: CDR1 MGHDK and CDR2 SYGVNS. The length of the CDR3 is 16 residues. CDR3 sequence: CASSEYASGGLWEQFF. The CDR3 nucleotides are TGTGCCAGCAGTGAATACGCTAGCGGGGGGCTATGGGAGCAGTTCTTC.

The chain joins TRBV2 to TRBJ1-2; D perhaps matches TRBD1 (5 bases). The CDR3 runs 15 residues. Trimming cost V 4 bases and J 1 base, with 13 bases left between them. Germline lookup yields CDR1 SNHLY and CDR2 FYNNEI. The CDR3 loop reads CASSGETALNYGYTF. The CDR3 bases are TGTGCCAGCAGTGGGGAGACAGCGCTTAACTATGGCTACACCTTC.

The V and J genes are TRBV10-3 and TRBJ2-7, with D uncertain. Germline V gene lookup returns CDR1 ENHRY and CDR2 SYGVKD. There are 11 residues in the CDR3. The germline V and J ends were trimmed by 3 bases and 4 bases, with 4 bases remaining between them. The CDR3 sequence: CAISDAYEQYF. Written as DNA, the CDR3 is TGTGCCATCAGTGATGCTTACGAGCAGTACTTC.

This rearrangement joins TRBV29-1 to TRBJ2-5; the D gene is possibly TRBD2 (6 bases). CDR3 size: 14 residues. Trimming took off 5 bases at V and 5 bases at J, with 18 bases between the two ends. Per the germline V gene, CDR1 is SQVTM and CDR2 is ANQGSEA. The CDR3 nucleotides read TGCAGCGTTTCAACTAGCTTGGAGGGGGAGACCCAGTACTTC. Amino acid sequence: CSVSTSLEGETQYF. Supplemented by reference TRBV29-1 and TRBJ2-5, the full variable domain reads SAVISQKPSRDICQRGTSLTIQCQVDSQVTMMFWYRQQPGQSLTLIATANQGSEATYESGFVIDKFPISRPNLTFSTLTVSNMSPEDSSIYLCSVSTSLEGETQYFGPGTRLLVL.

The rearrangement joins TRBV13 to TRBJ2-7; tentatively, D is TRBD2 (6 bases). The V end was cut by 1 base, the J end by 1 base, with 11 bases between. The germline V gene has CDR1 PRHDT and CDR2 FYEKMQ (reference sequence). There are 15 residues in the CDR3. The CDR3 nucleotides are TGTGCCAGCAGCTTAGCGCGGGGCCCGTCCTACGAGCAGTACTTC. Protein: CASSLARGPSYEQYF.

On this clonotype itself: The germline gene is not matched at one end of the junction; a read error may be the cause. The rearrangement uses TRBV12-3 or TRBV12-4 and TRBJ2-7; 7 bases match TRBD2. The CDR3 has 11 residues. The DNA for the CDR3 is TGTGCCAGCAGCAGTACGGGACTACCGCACTTC. Translated, it gives CASSSTGLPHF.

The chain combines TRBV2 with TRBJ2-1; 8 positions agree with TRBD2. Trimming cost V 8 bases and J 4 bases; bases outside gene matches: 4. CDR1 SNHLY and CDR2 FYNNEI come from the germline V gene. This CDR3 has 13 residues. CDR3 sequence (DNA): TGTGCCAGCGGCGGGGGGAATTACAATGAGCAGTTCTTC. Encoded protein: CASGGGNYNEQFF. Drawing the rest from reference TRBV2 and TRBJ2-1, the complete variable domain is EPEVTQTPSHQVTQMGQEVILRCVPISNHLYFYWYRQILGQKVEFLVSFYNNEISEKSEIFDDQFSVERPDGSNFTLKIRSTKLEDSAMYFCASGGGNYNEQFFGPGTRLTVL.

This clonotype came up a few times. The rearrangement links TRBV11-2 to TRBJ2-1; tentative D call: TRBD2 (6 bases). Trimming left V 2 bases short and J 4 bases short, with 15 bases between. This CDR3 is built from 16 residues. CDR1 SGHAT and CDR2 FQNNGV come from the germline V gene. Here the CDR3 reads CASSLHGGALYNEQFF. The CDR3 nucleotides are TGTGCCAGCAGCTTACACGGAGGGGCCCTTTACAATGAGCAGTTCTTC.

This clonotype was recorded only once. This sequence joins TRBV2 and TRBJ2-5; tentatively, D is TRBD1 or TRBD2 (5 bases each). The CDR3 loop spans 14 amino acids. The ends were cut back, 1 base at V and 4 bases at J, with 10 bases in the middle. Germline lookup yields CDR1 SNHLY and CDR2 FYNNEI. The CDR3 nucleotides read TGTGCCAGCAGTGAAGGGGGGAGCGGAGAGACCCAGTACTTC. Translated: CASSEGGSGETQYF.

This clonotype was counted a few times. V is TRBV12-3 or TRBV12-4 and J is TRBJ1-1; 10 bases map to TRBD1. The CDR3 spans 17 residues. V dropped 3 bases and J dropped 1; count of bases not matched to a gene: 8. In DNA form, the CDR3 reads TGTGCCAGCAGTTTGGGGGCGACAGGGGGCGCGAACACTGAAGCTTTCTTT. Protein: CASSLGATGGANTEAFF.

This clonotype was observed a handful of times. This chain links TRBV7-8 with TRBJ2-5; 8 nucleotides align to TRBD2. The germline V gene encodes CDR1 SGHVS and CDR2 FQNEAQ. After removal of 5 bases from V and 5 bases from J, the junction contained 10 bases not matched to a gene. The CDR3 covers 15 residues. The CDR3 DNA sequence: TGTGCCAGCAGCCACCGGGGGGGCACCATGGAGACCCAGTACTTC. This sequence encodes CASSHRGGTMETQYF.

This clonotype has just a few counts. This chain links TRBV6-2 or TRBV6-3 with TRBJ2-7; 12 bases are shared with TRBD2. Losses at the gene ends were 5 bases for V and 7 bases for J; bases not matched to a gene: 6. The germline V gene has CDR1 MNHEY and CDR2 SVGEGT. The CDR3 runs to 14 residues. CDR3 sequence reads: CASSTRTSGVEQYF. The CDR3 DNA reads TGTGCCAGCAGTACACGGACTAGCGGGGTTGAGCAGTACTTC.

This rearrangement joins TRBV7-8 to TRBJ2-5; 13 positions match TRBD2. The trim removed 4 bases at V and 0 bases at J, leaving 5 bases unmatched. CDR1 is SGHVS and CDR2 is FQNEAQ in the germline V gene. There are 17 residues in the CDR3. CDR3 DNA sequence: TGTGCCAGCAGCTGGGACACTAGCGGGGGGGACCAAGAGACCCAGTACTTC. Translated: CASSWDTSGGDQETQYF.

This clonotype was seen a few times. The chain has TRBV3-1 and TRBJ2-5, with 12 bases identical to TRBD2. This CDR3 has 16 amino acids. Trimming cost V 0 bases and J 6 bases; bases outside gene matches: 5. Germline values: CDR1 LGHDT, CDR2 YNNKEL (reference sequence). This CDR3 reads CASSQELAGGLKTQYF. In DNA, the CDR3 is TGTGCCAGCAGCCAAGAACTAGCGGGGGGATTAAAGACCCAGTACTTC.

This clonotype was picked up a small number of times. The chain has TRBV7-8 and TRBJ1-5; a possible D gene is TRBD1 (5 bases). CDR1 and CDR2 (germline): SGHVS, FQNEAQ. Trimming pared 4 bases from V and 7 bases from J, leaving 14 bases between. The CDR3 extends over 14 amino acids. The CDR3 loop reads CASSSGPGGQPQHF. CDR3 coding DNA: TGTGCCAGCAGCTCGGGACCGGGCGGCCAGCCCCAGCATTTT.

This clonotype was picked up a small number of times. The chain combines TRBV28 with TRBJ2-1, with 7 positions matching TRBD2. The CDR3 is 16 residues long. Germline assignment: CDR1 MDHEN and CDR2 SYDVKM. After removal of 5 bases from V and 2 bases from J, the junction contained 9 bases not matched to a gene. The CDR3 bases are TGTGCCAGCAGTCCGATCAGCGGGGTTACCTACAATGAGCAGTTCTTC. This sequence encodes CASSPISGVTYNEQFF.

This clonotype was counted only a few times. The rearrangement joins TRBV29-1 to TRBJ2-7, with a tentative D call TRBD1 (6 bases). The ends were cut back, 5 bases at V and 3 bases at J, with 20 bases in the middle. Germline CDR1 is SQVTM and CDR2 is ANQGSEA. The CDR3 loop spans 15 amino acids. CDR3 coding DNA: TGCAGCGTTCTCCCTTCCGGGACACTCGGCTACGAGCAGTACTTC. Its translation: CSVLPSGTLGYEQYF.

This chain joins TRBV16 and TRBJ1-1, with D perhaps matching TRBD1 (6 bases). The CDR3 loop spans 15 amino acids. V was shortened by 0 bases and J by 5 bases, with 13 bases between the two germline ends. Germline values: CDR1 KGHSY, CDR2 FQNENV. The CDR3 DNA reads TGTGCCAGCAGCCAATCAGGGGGTCGGCGAACTGAAGCTTTCTTT. Translated, it gives CASSQSGGRRTEAFF.

This clonotype was detected only a few times. The rearrangement links TRBV12-3 or TRBV12-4 to TRBJ2-7; 11 bases are a match to TRBD1. V shed 4 bases and J 3 bases; nucleotides not matched to a gene: 11. This CDR3 comprises 17 residues. For the CDR3, the DNA is TGTGCCAGCAGTTCCCATCCTAGAGGGACAGGGGGCTACGAGCAGTACTTC. Translating it yields CASSSHPRGTGGYEQYF.

The chain is built from TRBV27 and TRBJ2-7; 10 bases map to TRBD1. CDR3 length equals 14 residues. V lost 5 bases and J lost 7; bases outside the gene matches: 8. The germline CDR1 and CDR2 sequences are MNHEY and SMNVEV (reference sequence). The CDR3 bases are TGTGCCAGCAGTCCCGGGACAGGGGAGGGAGAGCAGTACTTC. Its protein product is CASSPGTGEGEQYF.

This chain joins TRBV27 and TRBJ1-2; 7 nucleotides line up with TRBD1. Trimming at V came to 0 bases and at J to 6 bases, leaving 4 bases not matched to a gene. Germline V gene sequence: CDR1 MNHEY, CDR2 SMNVEV (reference sequence). The CDR3 covers 14 residues. The CDR3, as DNA: TGTGCCAGCAGTTTATCGACAGGGAGAGATGGCTACACCTTC. As protein: CASSLSTGRDGYTF.

V gene TRBV5-6 combines with J gene TRBJ2-5; D is ambiguous. V was pared by 0 bases and J by 5 bases, with 11 bases between. Germline assignment: CDR1 SGHDT and CDR2 YYEEEE. The CDR3 sequence is 14 residues long. CDR3 nucleotide sequence: TGTGCCAGCAGCTTGGTGTTTAGTTGGGAGACCCAGTACTTC. Protein sequence: CASSLVFSWETQYF.